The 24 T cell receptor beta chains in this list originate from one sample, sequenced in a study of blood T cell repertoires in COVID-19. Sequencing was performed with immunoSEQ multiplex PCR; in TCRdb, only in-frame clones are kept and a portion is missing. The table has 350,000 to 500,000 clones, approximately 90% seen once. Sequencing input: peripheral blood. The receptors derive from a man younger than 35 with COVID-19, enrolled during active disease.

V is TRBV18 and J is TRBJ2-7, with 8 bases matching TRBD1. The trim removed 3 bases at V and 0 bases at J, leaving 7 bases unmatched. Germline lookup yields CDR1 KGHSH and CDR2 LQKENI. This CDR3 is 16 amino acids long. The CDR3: CASSPTDRVSSYEQYF. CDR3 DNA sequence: TGTGCCAGCTCACCTACGGACAGGGTGAGCTCCTACGAGCAGTACTTC.

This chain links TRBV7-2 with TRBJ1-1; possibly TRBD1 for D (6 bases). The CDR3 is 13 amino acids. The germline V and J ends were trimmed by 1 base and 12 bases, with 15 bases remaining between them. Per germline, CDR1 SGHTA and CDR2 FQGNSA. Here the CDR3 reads CASSLGGLGGSFF. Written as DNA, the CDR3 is TGTGCCAGCAGCTTAGGGGGTCTTGGGGGCTCTTTCTTT.

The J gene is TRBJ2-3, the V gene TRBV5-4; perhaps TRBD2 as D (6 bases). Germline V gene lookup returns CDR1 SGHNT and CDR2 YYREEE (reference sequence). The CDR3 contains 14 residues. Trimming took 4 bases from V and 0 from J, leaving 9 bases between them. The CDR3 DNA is TGTGCCAGCAGCCTTCGGGGGAGCACAGATACGCAGTATTTT. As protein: CASSLRGSTDTQYF.

The chain's CDR3 is CASSLAGANNEQFF. CDR3 nucleotide sequence: TGTGCCAGCAGTTTAGCGGGGGCGAACAATGAGCAGTTCTTC. This chain links TRBV27 with TRBJ2-1; possibly TRBD2 for D (7 bases). The germline V gene encodes CDR1 MNHEY and CDR2 SMNVEV (reference sequence). The CDR3 contains 14 residues. Deletions cut 2 bases from V and 5 bases from J, with 10 bases between.

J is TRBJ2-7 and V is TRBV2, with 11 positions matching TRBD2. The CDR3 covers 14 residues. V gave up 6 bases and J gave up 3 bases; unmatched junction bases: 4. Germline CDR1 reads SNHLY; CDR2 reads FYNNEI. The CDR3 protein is CASSPGTSGYEQYF. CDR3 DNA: TGTGCCAGCAGCCCCGGGACTAGCGGCTACGAGCAGTACTTC.

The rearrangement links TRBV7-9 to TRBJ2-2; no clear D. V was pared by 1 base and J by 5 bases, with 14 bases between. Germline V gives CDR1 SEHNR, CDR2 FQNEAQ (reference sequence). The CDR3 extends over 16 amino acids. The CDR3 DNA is TGTGCCAGCAGCTTAGTCCTCGCGACTCCTACCGGGGAGCTGTTTTTT. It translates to CASSLVLATPTGELFF.

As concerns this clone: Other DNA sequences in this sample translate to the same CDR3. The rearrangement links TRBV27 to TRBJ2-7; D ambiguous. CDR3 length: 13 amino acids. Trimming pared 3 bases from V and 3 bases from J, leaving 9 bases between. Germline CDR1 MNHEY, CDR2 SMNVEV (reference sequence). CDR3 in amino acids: CASSLGQYYEQYF. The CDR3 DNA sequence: TGTGCCAGCAGTTTGGGCCAGTACTACGAGCAGTACTTC.

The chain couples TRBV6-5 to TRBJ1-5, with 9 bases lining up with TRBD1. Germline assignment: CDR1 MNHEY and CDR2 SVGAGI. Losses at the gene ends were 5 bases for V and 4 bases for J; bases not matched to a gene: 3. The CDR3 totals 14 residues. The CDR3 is CASSLDRGNQPQHF. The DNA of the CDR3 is TGTGCCAGCAGTCTCGACAGGGGGAATCAGCCCCAGCATTTT.

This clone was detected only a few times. The CDR3 reads CASSEASQPQHF. DNA for the CDR3: TGTGCCAGCAGTGAGGCTAGTCAGCCCCAGCATTTT. The rearrangement links TRBV6-1 to TRBJ1-5; D unclear. Looked up from germline, CDR1 is MNHNS and CDR2 is SASEGT. The V end lost 3 bases, the J end lost 6 bases, and 6 bases lay between the germline ends. The CDR3 covers 12 residues.

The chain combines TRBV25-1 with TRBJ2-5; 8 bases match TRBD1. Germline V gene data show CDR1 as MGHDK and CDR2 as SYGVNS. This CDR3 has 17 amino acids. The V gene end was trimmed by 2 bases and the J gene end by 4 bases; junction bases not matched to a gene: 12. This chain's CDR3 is CASSEVGRTGGRETQYF. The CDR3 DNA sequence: TGTGCCAGCAGTGAAGTGGGGAGAACAGGGGGAAGAGAGACCCAGTACTTC.

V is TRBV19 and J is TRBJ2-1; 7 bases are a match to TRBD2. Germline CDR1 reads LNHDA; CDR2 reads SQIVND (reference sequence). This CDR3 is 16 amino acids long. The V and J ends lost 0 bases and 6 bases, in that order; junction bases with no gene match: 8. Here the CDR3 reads CASSIEWSGVFNEQFF. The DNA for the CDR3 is TGTGCCAGTAGTATAGAGTGGAGCGGGGTTTTCAATGAGCAGTTCTTC.

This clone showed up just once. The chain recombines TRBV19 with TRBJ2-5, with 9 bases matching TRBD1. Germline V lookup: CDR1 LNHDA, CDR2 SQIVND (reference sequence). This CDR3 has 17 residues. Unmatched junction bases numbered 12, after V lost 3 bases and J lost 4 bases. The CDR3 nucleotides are TGTGCCAGTAGTATGACCTCGACAGGGGGTAGTAGAGAGACCCAGTACTTC. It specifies CASSMTSTGGSRETQYF.

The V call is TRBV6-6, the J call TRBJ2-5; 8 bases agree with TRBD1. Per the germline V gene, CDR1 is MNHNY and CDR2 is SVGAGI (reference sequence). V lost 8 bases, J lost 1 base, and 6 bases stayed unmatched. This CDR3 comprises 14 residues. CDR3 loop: CASGLTGGQETQYF. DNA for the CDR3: TGTGCCAGCGGATTAACAGGGGGCCAAGAGACCCAGTACTTC.

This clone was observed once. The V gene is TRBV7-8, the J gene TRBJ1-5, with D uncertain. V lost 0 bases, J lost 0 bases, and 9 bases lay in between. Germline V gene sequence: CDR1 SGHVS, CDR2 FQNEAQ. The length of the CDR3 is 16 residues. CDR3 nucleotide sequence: TGTGCCAGCAGCTTAGCGGGCAGCTATAGCAATCAGCCCCAGCATTTT. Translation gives CASSLAGSYSNQPQHF.

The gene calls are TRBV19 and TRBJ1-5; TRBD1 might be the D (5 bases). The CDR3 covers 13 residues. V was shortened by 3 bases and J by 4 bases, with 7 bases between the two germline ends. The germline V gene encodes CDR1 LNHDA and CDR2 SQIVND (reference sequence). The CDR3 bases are TGTGCCAGTAGTATGGGGGGAAATCAGCCCCAGCATTTT. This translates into CASSMGGNQPQHF.

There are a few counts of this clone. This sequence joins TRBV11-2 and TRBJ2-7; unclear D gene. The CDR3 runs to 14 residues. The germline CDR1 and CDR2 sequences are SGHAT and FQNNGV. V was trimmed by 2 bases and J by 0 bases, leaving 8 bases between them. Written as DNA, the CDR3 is TGTGCCAGCAGCTTATCCAGAAGCTCCTACGAGCAGTACTTC. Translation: CASSLSRSSYEQYF.

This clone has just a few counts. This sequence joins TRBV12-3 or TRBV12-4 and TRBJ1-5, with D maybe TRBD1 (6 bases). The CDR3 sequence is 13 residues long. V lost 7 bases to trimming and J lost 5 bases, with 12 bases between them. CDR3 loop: CASTRGWDQPQHF. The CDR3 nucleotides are TGTGCCAGCACCAGGGGCTGGGATCAGCCCCAGCATTTT.

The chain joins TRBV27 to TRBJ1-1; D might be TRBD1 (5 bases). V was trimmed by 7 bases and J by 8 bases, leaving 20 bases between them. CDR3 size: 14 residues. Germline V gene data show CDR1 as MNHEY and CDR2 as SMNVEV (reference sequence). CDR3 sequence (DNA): TGTGCCAGCATTAAGGCAGGGCCGTTTCAAGAAGCTTTCTTT. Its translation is CASIKAGPFQEAFF.

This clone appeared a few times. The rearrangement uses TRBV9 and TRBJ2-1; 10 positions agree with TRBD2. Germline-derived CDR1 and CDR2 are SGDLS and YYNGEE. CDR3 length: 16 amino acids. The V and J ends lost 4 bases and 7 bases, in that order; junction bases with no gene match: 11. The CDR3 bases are TGTGCCAGCAGCTCGAGAACTAGCGGGGTTAAAAATGAGCAGTTCTTC. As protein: CASSSRTSGVKNEQFF.

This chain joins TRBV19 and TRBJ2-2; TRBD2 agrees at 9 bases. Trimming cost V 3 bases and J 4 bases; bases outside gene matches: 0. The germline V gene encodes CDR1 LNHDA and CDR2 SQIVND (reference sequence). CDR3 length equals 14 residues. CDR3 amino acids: CASSISGSTGELFF. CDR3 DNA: TGTGCCAGTAGTATTAGCGGGAGCACCGGGGAGCTGTTTTTT.

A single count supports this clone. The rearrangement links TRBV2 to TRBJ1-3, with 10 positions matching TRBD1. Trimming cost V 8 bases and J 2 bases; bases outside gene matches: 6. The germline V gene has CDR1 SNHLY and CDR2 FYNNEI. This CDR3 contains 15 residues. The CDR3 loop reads CASAMTGGTGNTIYF. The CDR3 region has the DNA TGTGCCAGCGCTATGACAGGGGGCACTGGAAACACCATATATTTT. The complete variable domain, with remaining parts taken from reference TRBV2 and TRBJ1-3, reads EPEVTQTPSHQVTQMGQEVILRCVPISNHLYFYWYRQILGQKVEFLVSFYNNEISEKSEIFDDQFSVERPDGSNFTLKIRSTKLEDSAMYFCASAMTGGTGNTIYFGEGSWLTVV.

In nucleotides, the CDR3 is TGTGCCAGTAGTATACTCCCGGGGGGATCCTACGAGCAGTACTTC. Its translation: CASSILPGGSYEQYF. V is TRBV19 and J is TRBJ2-7; 7 bases align to TRBD2. Germline CDR1 is LNHDA and CDR2 is SQIVND (reference sequence). The ends lost 2 bases at V and 1 base at J; junction bases unmatched: 5. This CDR3 is built from 15 residues.

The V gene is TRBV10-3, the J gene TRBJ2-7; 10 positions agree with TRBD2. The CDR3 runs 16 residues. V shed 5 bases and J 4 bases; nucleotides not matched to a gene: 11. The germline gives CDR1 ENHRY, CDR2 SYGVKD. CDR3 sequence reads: CAISSGGASGGYEQYF. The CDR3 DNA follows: TGTGCCATCAGTTCCGGGGGAGCTAGCGGGGGATACGAGCAGTACTTC.

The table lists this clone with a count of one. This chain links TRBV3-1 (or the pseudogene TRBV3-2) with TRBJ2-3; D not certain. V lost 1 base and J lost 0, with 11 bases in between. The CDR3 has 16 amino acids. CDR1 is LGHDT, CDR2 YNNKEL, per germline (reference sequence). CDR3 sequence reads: CASSQGFAASTDTQYF. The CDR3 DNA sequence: TGTGCCAGCAGCCAAGGTTTTGCGGCTAGCACAGATACGCAGTATTTT.